The count of the clone carrying this T cell receptor (beta chain) is one. Here immunoSEQ multiplex PCR was the method, and the copy in TCRdb shows in-frame clones only, minus some. Altogether about 67,000 clones are present, around 84% being singletons, with the ten largest covering 2% to 2.5%. The source of the sample is a study of OX40 agonist ivuxolimab in advanced cancers. Germline-derived CDR1 and CDR2 are GTSNPN and SVGIG (reference sequence). The ends lost 0 bases at V and 4 bases at J; junction bases unmatched: 4. CDR3 size: 14 residues. This TCR was sampled from an adult with an advanced solid tumor such as melanoma, head and neck, liver or kidney cancer. This sequence joins TRBV30 and TRBJ1-2; 8 bases match TRBD1. The specimen was CD4+ or CD8+ T cells sorted from blood, collected in a trial of the OX40 agonist ivuxolimab. The CDR3, as DNA: TGTGCCTGGAGTGTACAGGGGGTGATCTATGGCTACACCTTC. Translating gives CAWSVQGVIYGYTF.